The rows below give T cell receptor beta chains drawn from one sample of a study of human T cells and chemical hapten exposure. MiXCR was run by TCRdb on the RACE reads, yielding one entry per CDR3 protein. The sample lists a few hundred thousand distinct CDR3 sequences, 7.5% to 9% occurring once. The source was whole blood, collected in connection with sensitization to the hapten diphenylcyclopropenone (DPC). The receptors derive from a woman aged 40 to 55 with alopecia areata. Some clones in this sample may be carry-over from other donors' samples. The CDR3 runs from the conserved cysteine through the conserved F or W. The order of the fields is J gene, clone size, D gene, V gene, CDR3 DNA, CDR3 protein. The D gene is left open where the match is weak. Size is stated for part of the rows, as once, few or many counts, or as a class when the clone is expanded.

j_gene: TRBJ2-7
abundance: few
d_gene: -
v_gene: TRBV20-1
CDR3nt: TGCAGTGCTAGGGCCGACAGTGCGAGCTCCTACGAGCAGTACTTC
CDR3aa: CSARADSASSYEQYF

j_gene: TRBJ2-1
abundance: many
d_gene: -
v_gene: TRBV6-2/TRBV6-3
CDR3nt: TGTGCCAGCAGTAACCTAGACAGGTGGTACAATGAGCAGTTCTTC
CDR3aa: CASSNLDRWYNEQFF

j_gene: TRBJ1-2
abundance: many
d_gene: -
v_gene: TRBV4-1
CDR3nt: TGCGCCAGCAGCCAACTACGGAGAGGGGGCTACACCTTC
CDR3aa: CASSQLRRGGYTF

j_gene: TRBJ1-6
abundance: many
d_gene: TRBD1
v_gene: TRBV4-3
CDR3nt: TGCGCCAGCAGCCAAGATCGGCCCGACAGGGGTTATTCACCCCTCCACTTT
CDR3aa: CASSQDRPDRGYSPLHF

j_gene: TRBJ2-1
abundance: -
d_gene: -
v_gene: TRBV12-3/TRBV12-4
CDR3nt: TGTGCCAGCAGATTCGGGACACCCGGATACAATGAGCAGTTCTTC
CDR3aa: CASRFGTPGYNEQFF

j_gene: TRBJ2-7
abundance: -
d_gene: -
v_gene: TRBV5-1
CDR3nt: TGCGCCAGCAGCCCGAAAGGGGGGGTCAGCTCCTACGAGCAGTACTTC
CDR3aa: CASSPKGGVSSYEQYF

j_gene: TRBJ1-6
abundance: -
d_gene: -
v_gene: TRBV6-6
CDR3nt: TGTGCCAGCATGTTAGGCGATAATTCACCCCTCCACTTT
CDR3aa: CASMLGDNSPLHF

j_gene: TRBJ1-1
abundance: many
d_gene: TRBD1
v_gene: TRBV27
CDR3nt: TGTGCCCCCTTGCCCCCAGGGGGCACTGAAGCTTTCTTT
CDR3aa: CAPLPPGGTEAFF

j_gene: TRBJ2-1
abundance: few
d_gene: TRBD2
v_gene: TRBV10-3
CDR3nt: TGTGCCACCCTGCCGGGACTAGCGGGGTTTATAGATGAGCAGTTCTTC
CDR3aa: CATLPGLAGFIDEQFF

j_gene: TRBJ2-1
abundance: -
d_gene: -
v_gene: TRBV20-1
CDR3nt: TGCAGTGCAGGGTGGCAGGGCTACAATGAGCAGTTCTTC
CDR3aa: CSAGWQGYNEQFF

j_gene: TRBJ1-4
abundance: -
d_gene: -
v_gene: TRBV5-1
CDR3nt: TGCGCCAGCGGGCCGCGCGGACAGAATGAAAAACTGTTTTTT
CDR3aa: CASGPRGQNEKLFF

j_gene: TRBJ2-3
abundance: -
d_gene: -
v_gene: TRBV20-1
CDR3nt: TGCAGTGCTAGGGTGGGCGGCACAGATACGCAGTATTTT
CDR3aa: CSARVGGTDTQYF

j_gene: TRBJ1-3
abundance: -
d_gene: TRBD1
v_gene: TRBV28
CDR3nt: TGTGCCAGCAGCCCTACTGACAGGGACTCTGGAAACACCATATATTTT
CDR3aa: CASSPTDRDSGNTIYF

j_gene: TRBJ1-2
abundance: few
d_gene: -
v_gene: TRBV12-3/TRBV12-4
CDR3nt: TGTGCCGGGAGTACAGGGAATTCCTATGGCTACACCTTC
CDR3aa: CAGSTGNSYGYTF

j_gene: TRBJ1-5
abundance: few
d_gene: -
v_gene: TRBV15
CDR3nt: TGTGCCACCAGCAGGGAAAGGGCTCAGCCCCAGCATTTT
CDR3aa: CATSRERAQPQHF

j_gene: TRBJ2-7
abundance: -
d_gene: TRBD1
v_gene: TRBV29-1
CDR3nt: TGCAGCGTCCCCCTTGAGGGGCAGGGGGCTCGAGAGCAGTACTTC
CDR3aa: CSVPLEGQGAREQYF

j_gene: TRBJ2-2
abundance: few
d_gene: -
v_gene: TRBV10-3
CDR3nt: TGTGCCATCAGTGAAAAAGGGGGAGGGGAGCTGTTTTTT
CDR3aa: CAISEKGGGELFF

j_gene: TRBJ2-1
abundance: -
d_gene: -
v_gene: TRBV20-1
CDR3nt: TGCAGTGCTAAAGGTAGAAATGAGCAGTTCTTC
CDR3aa: CSAKGRNEQFF

j_gene: TRBJ1-1
abundance: many
d_gene: TRBD1
v_gene: TRBV6-2/TRBV6-3
CDR3nt: TGTGCCAGCAGTGGACAGGGGACAGCGAACACTGAAGCTTTCTTT
CDR3aa: CASSGQGTANTEAFF

j_gene: TRBJ2-3
abundance: few
d_gene: -
v_gene: TRBV29-1
CDR3nt: TGCAGCGTCGAACCCTCGGCAATGTACACAGATACGCAGTATTTT
CDR3aa: CSVEPSAMYTDTQYF

j_gene: TRBJ2-3
abundance: -
d_gene: -
v_gene: TRBV7-9
CDR3nt: TGTGCCAGCAGGGAAACAGGGAACACAGATACGCAGTATTTT
CDR3aa: CASRETGNTDTQYF

j_gene: TRBJ2-6
abundance: -
d_gene: -
v_gene: TRBV5-1
CDR3nt: TGCGCCAGCACCCTGGGGGGGACAACCTCTGGGGCCAACGTCCTGACTTTC
CDR3aa: CASTLGGTTSGANVLTF

j_gene: TRBJ2-4
abundance: -
d_gene: -
v_gene: TRBV6-4
CDR3nt: TGTGCCAGCAGTGAGGGAGAAAAAAACATTCAGTACTTC
CDR3aa: CASSEGEKNIQYF

j_gene: TRBJ1-1
abundance: -
d_gene: -
v_gene: TRBV27
CDR3nt: TGTGCCAGCAGTTTCTTGTATACGCGGACTGCGAACACTGAAGCTTTCTTT
CDR3aa: CASSFLYTRTANTEAFF

j_gene: TRBJ2-1
abundance: many
d_gene: TRBD2
v_gene: TRBV4-1
CDR3nt: TGCGCCAGCAGCCACCTCGGACTAGCGGGAGGGCCTAGCTCCTACAATGAGCAGTTCTTC
CDR3aa: CASSHLGLAGGPSSYNEQFF

j_gene: TRBJ2-3
abundance: few
d_gene: TRBD2
v_gene: TRBV7-2
CDR3nt: TGTGCCAGCAGCTTCGTTCCTAGCGGGAGTGGCACAGATACGCAGTATTTT
CDR3aa: CASSFVPSGSGTDTQYF

j_gene: TRBJ2-1
abundance: -
d_gene: -
v_gene: TRBV7-6
CDR3nt: TGTGCCAGCAGGGCCTTGACCTCCTACAATGAGCAGTTCTTC
CDR3aa: CASRALTSYNEQFF

j_gene: TRBJ2-1
abundance: many
d_gene: TRBD2
v_gene: TRBV6-5
CDR3nt: TGTGCCAGCAGTGCCCTACTAGCGGGAGGGCCCGGGGAGCAGTTCTTC
CDR3aa: CASSALLAGGPGEQFF

j_gene: TRBJ1-1
abundance: few
d_gene: -
v_gene: TRBV29-1
CDR3nt: TGCAGCGTTGAGGGTCGGGCAGTAAGCACTGAAGCTTTCTTT
CDR3aa: CSVEGRAVSTEAFF

j_gene: TRBJ2-1
abundance: few
d_gene: -
v_gene: TRBV12-3/TRBV12-4
CDR3nt: TGTGCCACCCAGTGGGGGGCCCGGCTCAATGAGCAGTTCTTC
CDR3aa: CATQWGARLNEQFF

j_gene: TRBJ2-2
abundance: few
d_gene: TRBD2
v_gene: TRBV28
CDR3nt: TGTGCCAGCAGTTTAGCGGGAGGGCCCACCGGGGAGCTGTTTTTT
CDR3aa: CASSLAGGPTGELFF

j_gene: TRBJ2-5
abundance: many
d_gene: -
v_gene: TRBV18
CDR3nt: TGTGCCAGCTCACCAGGGGTCGAGACCCAGTACTTC
CDR3aa: CASSPGVETQYF

j_gene: TRBJ2-7
abundance: many
d_gene: TRBD2
v_gene: TRBV20-1
CDR3nt: TGCAGTGCCTACGGACTAGCGGGAGGGCCGTACGAGCAGTACTTC
CDR3aa: CSAYGLAGGPYEQYF

j_gene: TRBJ2-3
abundance: many
d_gene: -
v_gene: TRBV7-2
CDR3nt: TGTGCCAGCAGCTTAAGGCACCTACGCACAGATACGCAGTATTTT
CDR3aa: CASSLRHLRTDTQYF

j_gene: TRBJ2-4
abundance: -
d_gene: -
v_gene: TRBV6-5
CDR3nt: TGTGCCAGCAGTTACGGTAGAGGGTCCACAAACATTCAGTACTTC
CDR3aa: CASSYGRGSTNIQYF

j_gene: TRBJ2-7
abundance: few
d_gene: TRBD1
v_gene: TRBV6-2/TRBV6-3
CDR3nt: TGTGCCAGCAGCCCCCCCGGGACAGGGGGCCACGAGCAGTACTTC
CDR3aa: CASSPPGTGGHEQYF

j_gene: TRBJ2-7
abundance: -
d_gene: TRBD1
v_gene: TRBV6-5
CDR3nt: TGTGCCAGCAGTTACGGGGACAGACGCTCCTACGAGCAGTACTTC
CDR3aa: CASSYGDRRSYEQYF

j_gene: TRBJ2-7
abundance: -
d_gene: -
v_gene: TRBV11-3
CDR3nt: TGTGCCAGCAGTCCAGACAGAGCCACTGCCGAGCAGTACTTC
CDR3aa: CASSPDRATAEQYF

j_gene: TRBJ2-4
abundance: few
d_gene: -
v_gene: TRBV28
CDR3nt: TGTGCCAGTGACCGGGCCCCGGTCGAGGGCATTCAGTACTTC
CDR3aa: CASDRAPVEGIQYF

j_gene: TRBJ2-5
abundance: few
d_gene: TRBD1
v_gene: TRBV5-5
CDR3nt: TGTGCCAGCAGCTATCCCGGGACAGGGGTAGAGACCCAGTACTTC
CDR3aa: CASSYPGTGVETQYF

j_gene: TRBJ1-5
abundance: few
d_gene: -
v_gene: TRBV12-3/TRBV12-4
CDR3nt: TGTGCCAGCAGTTTACGGGAGAATCAGCCCCAGCATTTT
CDR3aa: CASSLRENQPQHF